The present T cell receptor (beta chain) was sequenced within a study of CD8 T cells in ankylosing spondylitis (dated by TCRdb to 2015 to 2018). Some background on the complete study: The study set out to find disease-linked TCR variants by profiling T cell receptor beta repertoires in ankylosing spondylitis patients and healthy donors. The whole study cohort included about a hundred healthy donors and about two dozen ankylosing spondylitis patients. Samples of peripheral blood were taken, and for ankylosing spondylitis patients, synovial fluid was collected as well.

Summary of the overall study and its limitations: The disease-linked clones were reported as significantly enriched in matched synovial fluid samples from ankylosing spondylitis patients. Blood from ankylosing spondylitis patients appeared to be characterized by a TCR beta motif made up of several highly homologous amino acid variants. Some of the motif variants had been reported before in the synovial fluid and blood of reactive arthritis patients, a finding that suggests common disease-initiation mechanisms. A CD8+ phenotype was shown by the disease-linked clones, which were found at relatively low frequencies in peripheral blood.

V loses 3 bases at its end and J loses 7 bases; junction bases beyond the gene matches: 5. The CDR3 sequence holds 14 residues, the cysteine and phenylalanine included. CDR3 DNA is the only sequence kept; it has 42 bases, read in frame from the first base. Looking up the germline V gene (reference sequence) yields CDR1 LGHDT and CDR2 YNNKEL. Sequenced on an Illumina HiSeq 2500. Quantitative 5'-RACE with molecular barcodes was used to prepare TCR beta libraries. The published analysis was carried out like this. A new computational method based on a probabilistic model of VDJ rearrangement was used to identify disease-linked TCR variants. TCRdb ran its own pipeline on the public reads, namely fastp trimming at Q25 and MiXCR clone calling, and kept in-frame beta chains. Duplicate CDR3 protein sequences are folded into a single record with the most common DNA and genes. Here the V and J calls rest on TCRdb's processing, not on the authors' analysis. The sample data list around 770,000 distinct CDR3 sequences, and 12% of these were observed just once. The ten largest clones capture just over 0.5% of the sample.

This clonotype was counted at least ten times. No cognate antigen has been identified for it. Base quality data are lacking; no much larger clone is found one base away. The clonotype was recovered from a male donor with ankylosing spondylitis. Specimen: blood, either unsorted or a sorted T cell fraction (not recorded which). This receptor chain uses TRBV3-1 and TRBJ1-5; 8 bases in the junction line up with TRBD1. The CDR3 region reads CASSHQGARQPQHF. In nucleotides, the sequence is TGTGCCAGCAGCCATCAGGGGGCCAGGCAGCCCCAGCATTTT. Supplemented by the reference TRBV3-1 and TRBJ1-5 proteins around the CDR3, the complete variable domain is DTAVSQTPKYLVTQMGNDKSIKCEQNLGHDTMYWYKQDSKKFLKIMFSYNNKELIINETVPNRFSPKSPDKAHLNLHINSLELGDSAVYFCASSHQGARQPQHFGDGTRLSIL.